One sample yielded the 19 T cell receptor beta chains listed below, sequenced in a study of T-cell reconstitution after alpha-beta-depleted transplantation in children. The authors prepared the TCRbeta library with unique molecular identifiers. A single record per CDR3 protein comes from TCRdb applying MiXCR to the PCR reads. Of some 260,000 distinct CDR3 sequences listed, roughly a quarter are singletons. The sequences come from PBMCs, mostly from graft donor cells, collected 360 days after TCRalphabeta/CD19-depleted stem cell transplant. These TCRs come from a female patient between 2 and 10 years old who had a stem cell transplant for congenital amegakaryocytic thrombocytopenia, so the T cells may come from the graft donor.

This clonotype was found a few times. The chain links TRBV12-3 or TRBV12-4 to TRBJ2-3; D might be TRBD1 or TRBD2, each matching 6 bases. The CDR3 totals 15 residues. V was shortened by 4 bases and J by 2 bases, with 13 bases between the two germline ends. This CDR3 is CASSWRGTPTDTQYF. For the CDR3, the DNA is TGTGCCAGCAGTTGGAGGGGGACACCCACAGATACGCAGTATTTT.

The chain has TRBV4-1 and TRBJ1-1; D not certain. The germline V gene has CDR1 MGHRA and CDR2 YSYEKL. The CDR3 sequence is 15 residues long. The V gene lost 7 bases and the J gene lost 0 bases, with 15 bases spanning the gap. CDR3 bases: TGCGCCAGCACCCGCTTTTGGGAAATGAACACTGAAGCTTTCTTT. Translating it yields CASTRFWEMNTEAFF.

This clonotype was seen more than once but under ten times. CDR3 sequence reads: CASSQDLLSGSYNEQFF. DNA of the CDR3: TGCGCCAGCAGCCAAGACCTCCTCAGCGGGAGTTACAATGAGCAGTTCTTC. The rearrangement links TRBV4-3 to TRBJ2-1, with 8 bases lining up with TRBD2. The CDR3 is 17 residues long. The germline V gene encodes CDR1 LGHNA and CDR2 YSLEER. Germline trimming cut 0 bases from V and 4 bases from J; bases unmatched to any gene: 8.

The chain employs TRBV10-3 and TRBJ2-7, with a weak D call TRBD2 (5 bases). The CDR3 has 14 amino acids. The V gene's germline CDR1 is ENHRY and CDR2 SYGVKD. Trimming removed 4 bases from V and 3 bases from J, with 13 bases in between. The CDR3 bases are TGTGCCATCAGTGTTCAGTCTAGCTTCTACGAGCAGTACTTC. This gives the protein CAISVQSSFYEQYF.

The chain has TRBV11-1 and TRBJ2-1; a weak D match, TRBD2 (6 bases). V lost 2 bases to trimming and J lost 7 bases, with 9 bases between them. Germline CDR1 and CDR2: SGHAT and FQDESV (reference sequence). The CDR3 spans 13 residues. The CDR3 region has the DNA TGTGCCAGCAGCTTACAGGGAGGAAATGAGCAGTTCTTC. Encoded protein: CASSLQGGNEQFF.

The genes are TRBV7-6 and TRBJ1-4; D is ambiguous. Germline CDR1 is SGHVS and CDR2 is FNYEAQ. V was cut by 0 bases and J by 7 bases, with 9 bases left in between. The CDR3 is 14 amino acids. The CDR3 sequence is CASSLAFGGEKLFF. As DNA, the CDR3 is TGTGCCAGCAGCTTAGCATTCGGTGGTGAAAAACTGTTTTTT.

The CDR3 DNA follows: TGTGCCAGCAGCTCCCTAGGGCGAATGAACACTGAAGCTTTCTTT. Translation gives CASSSLGRMNTEAFF. The chain has TRBV7-2 and TRBJ1-1; D is ambiguous. Germline-derived CDR1 and CDR2 are SGHTA and FQGNSA. V dropped 4 bases and J dropped 0 bases, with 12 bases sitting between them. The CDR3 loop spans 15 amino acids.

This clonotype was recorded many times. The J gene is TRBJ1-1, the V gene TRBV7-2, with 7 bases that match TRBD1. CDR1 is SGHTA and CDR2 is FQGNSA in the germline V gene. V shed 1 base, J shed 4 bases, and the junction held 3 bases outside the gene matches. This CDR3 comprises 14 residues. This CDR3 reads CASSLVRGVTEAFF. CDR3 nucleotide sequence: TGTGCCAGCAGCTTAGTCAGGGGGGTCACTGAAGCTTTCTTT. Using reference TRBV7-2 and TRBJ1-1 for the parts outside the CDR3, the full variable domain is GAGVSQSPSNKVTEKGKDVELRCDPISGHTALYWYRQSLGQGLEFLIYFQGNSAPDKSGLPSDRFSAERTGGSVSTLTIQRTQQEDSAVYLCASSLVRGVTEAFFGQGTRLTVV.

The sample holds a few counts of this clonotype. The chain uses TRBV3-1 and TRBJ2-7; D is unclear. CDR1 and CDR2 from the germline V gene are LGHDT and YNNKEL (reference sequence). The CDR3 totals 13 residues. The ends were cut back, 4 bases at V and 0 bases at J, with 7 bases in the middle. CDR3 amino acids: CASSPGSSYEQYF. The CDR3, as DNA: TGTGCCAGCAGCCCCGGAAGCTCCTACGAGCAGTACTTC.

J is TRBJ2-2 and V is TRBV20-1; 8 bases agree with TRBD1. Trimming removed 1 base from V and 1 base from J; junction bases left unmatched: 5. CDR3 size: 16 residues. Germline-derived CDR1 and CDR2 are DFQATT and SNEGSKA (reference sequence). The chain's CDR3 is CSARAPGQENTGELFF. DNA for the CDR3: TGCAGTGCTAGAGCTCCGGGACAGGAGAACACCGGGGAGCTGTTTTTT.

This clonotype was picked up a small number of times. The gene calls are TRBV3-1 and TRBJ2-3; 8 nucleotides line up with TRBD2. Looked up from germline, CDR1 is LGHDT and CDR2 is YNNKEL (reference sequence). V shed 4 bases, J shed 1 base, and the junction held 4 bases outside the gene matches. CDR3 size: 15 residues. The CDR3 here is CASSPPGLGTDTQYF. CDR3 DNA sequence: TGTGCCAGCAGCCCCCCGGGACTAGGCACAGATACGCAGTATTTT.

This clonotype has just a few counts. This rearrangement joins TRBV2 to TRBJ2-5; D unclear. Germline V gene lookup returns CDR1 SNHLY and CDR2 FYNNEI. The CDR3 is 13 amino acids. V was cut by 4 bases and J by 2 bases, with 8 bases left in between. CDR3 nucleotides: TGTGCCAGCAGTGCGGCTAATCAAGAGACCCAGTACTTC. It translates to CASSAANQETQYF.

The CDR3 here is CASSLRQYTYGNYGYTF. CDR3 DNA sequence: TGCGCCAGCAGCCTTCGACAGTACACGTACGGTAACTATGGCTACACCTTC. This rearrangement joins TRBV4-3 to TRBJ1-2; TRBD1 is a possible D gene (5 bases). The CDR3 has 17 residues. V lost 4 bases to trimming and J lost 1 base, with 19 bases between them. Per germline, CDR1 LGHNA and CDR2 YSLEER.

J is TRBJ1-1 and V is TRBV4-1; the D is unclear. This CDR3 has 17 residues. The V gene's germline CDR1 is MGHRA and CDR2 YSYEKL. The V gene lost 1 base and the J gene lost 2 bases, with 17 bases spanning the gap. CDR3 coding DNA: TGCGCCAGCAGCCAAGTTGTGGCAGCTCTCTTAAACACTGAAGCTTTCTTT. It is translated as CASSQVVAALLNTEAFF.

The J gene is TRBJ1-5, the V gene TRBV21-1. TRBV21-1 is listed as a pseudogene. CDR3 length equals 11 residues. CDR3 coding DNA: TGTGCCAGCAGCAAAGAGGTCGGCCTATATTTT. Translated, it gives CASSKEVGLYF.

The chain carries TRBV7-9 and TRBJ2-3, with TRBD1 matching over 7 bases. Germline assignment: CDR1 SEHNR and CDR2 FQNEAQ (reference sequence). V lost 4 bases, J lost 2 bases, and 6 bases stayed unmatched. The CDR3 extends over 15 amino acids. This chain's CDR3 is CASSSHRGPTDTQYF. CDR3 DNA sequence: TGTGCCAGCAGCTCTCACAGGGGACCCACAGATACGCAGTATTTT.

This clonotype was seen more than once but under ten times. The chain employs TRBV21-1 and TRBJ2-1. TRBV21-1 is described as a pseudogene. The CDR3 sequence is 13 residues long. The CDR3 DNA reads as TGTGCCAGCAGCAAAGCGCACTCTCATGAGCAGTTCTTC. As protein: CASSKAHSHEQFF.

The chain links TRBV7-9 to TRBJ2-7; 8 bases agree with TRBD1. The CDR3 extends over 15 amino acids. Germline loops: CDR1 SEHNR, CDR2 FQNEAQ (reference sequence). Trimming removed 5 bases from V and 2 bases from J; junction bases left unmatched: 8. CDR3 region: CASSPLDRDTYEQYF. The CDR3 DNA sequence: TGTGCCAGCAGCCCCCTGGACAGGGACACCTACGAGCAGTACTTC. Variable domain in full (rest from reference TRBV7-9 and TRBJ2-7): DTGVSQNPRHKITKRGQNVTFRCDPISEHNRLYWYRQTLGQGPEFLTYFQNEAQLEKSRLLSDRFSAERPKGSFSTLEIQRTEQGDSAMYLCASSPLDRDTYEQYFGPGTRLTVT.

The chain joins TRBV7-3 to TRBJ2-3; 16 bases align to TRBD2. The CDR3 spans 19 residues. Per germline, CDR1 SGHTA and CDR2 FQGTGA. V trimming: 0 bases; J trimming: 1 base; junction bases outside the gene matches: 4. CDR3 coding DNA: TGTGCCAGCAGCTTAACCGGGACTAGCGGGAGGGCGGGCACAGATACGCAGTATTTT. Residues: CASSLTGTSGRAGTDTQYF.